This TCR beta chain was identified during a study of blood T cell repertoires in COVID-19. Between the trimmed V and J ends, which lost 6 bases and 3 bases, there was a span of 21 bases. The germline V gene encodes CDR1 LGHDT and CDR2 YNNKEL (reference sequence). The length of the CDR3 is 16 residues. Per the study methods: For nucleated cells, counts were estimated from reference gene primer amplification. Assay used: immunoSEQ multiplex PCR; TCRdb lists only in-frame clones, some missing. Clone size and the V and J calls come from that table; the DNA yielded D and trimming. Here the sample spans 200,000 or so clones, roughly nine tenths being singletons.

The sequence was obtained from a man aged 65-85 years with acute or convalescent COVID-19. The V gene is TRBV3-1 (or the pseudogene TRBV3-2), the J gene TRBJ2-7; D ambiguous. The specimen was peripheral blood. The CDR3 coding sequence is TGTGCCAGCAGTCCCGAGGTGCCGGAAAGAGGCTACGAGCAGTACTTC. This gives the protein CASSPEVPERGYEQYF.